Presented here are 28 T cell receptor beta chains from one specimen sequenced in a study of cytotoxic CD8 clonotypes in ibrutinib-treated CLL (dated by TCRdb to about 2021). Libraries were prepared through the immunoSEQ multiplex PCR assay. The immuneACCESS repertoire file appears here via TCRdb, limited to in-frame rearrangements. These files lack a portion of the clones; in checked studies, under half of the deficit traces to unresolved V genes, and the cause of the others is not known. This sample lists some 15,000 clones; about 65% were detected once. The ten top clones hold 35% to 50% of the sample. The sample here was PBMCs, taken before ibrutinib treatment. Every receptor here comes from a human donor with chronic lymphocytic leukemia.

This clone was recorded many times. The CDR3 region is CASSQEPGNEKLFF. CDR3 sequence (DNA): TGTGCCAGCAGCCAAGAGCCGGGGAATGAAAAACTGTTTTTT. The gene calls are TRBV4-2 and TRBJ1-4; D remains unclear. The CDR3 has 14 residues. V lost 0 bases and J 5 bases, leaving 7 bases between the germline ends. From germline, CDR1 is LGHNA and CDR2 YNFKEQ.

The CDR3 region has the DNA TGTGCCAGTAGTAGGACAGGGGGAAACTCTGGAAACACCATATATTTT. It translates to CASSRTGGNSGNTIYF. This chain connects TRBV19 to TRBJ1-3; TRBD1 aligns across 10 bases. The CDR3 is made up of 16 amino acids. Trimming cost V 4 bases and J 0 bases; bases outside gene matches: 3. In germline, CDR1 is LNHDA, CDR2 SQIVND (reference sequence).

The CDR3 region has the DNA TGTGCCAGCAGCTTAGGGACGGGACACTTCCAAGAGACCCAGTACTTC. This encodes CASSLGTGHFQETQYF. The V gene is TRBV11-2, the J gene TRBJ2-5; D possibly corresponds to TRBD1 (6 bases). V lost 1 base and J lost 1, with 13 bases in between. There are 16 residues in the CDR3. CDR1 SGHAT and CDR2 FQNNGV come from the germline V gene.

V usage is TRBV7-9 and J usage is TRBJ2-1; 10 bases match TRBD2. Per the germline V gene, CDR1 is SEHNR and CDR2 is FQNEAQ (reference sequence). CDR3 size: 15 residues. With 4 bases clipped from V and 7 bases from J, the junction kept 7 bases outside the gene matches. The CDR3, as DNA: TGTGCCAGCAGCTCCCTGACTAGCGGGTGGAATGAGCAGTTCTTC. As protein: CASSSLTSGWNEQFF.

The chain recombines TRBV2 with TRBJ1-1, with D perhaps matching TRBD1 (5 bases). The CDR3 runs 14 residues. The V gene's germline CDR1 is SNHLY and CDR2 FYNNEI. The ends were cut back, 7 bases at V and 1 base at J, with 13 bases in the middle. The CDR3 nucleotides read TGTGCCAGCACCCGAGGGGAATGGAACACTGAAGCTTTCTTT. Encoded protein: CASTRGEWNTEAFF.

In this sample, this clone turned up a few times. This sequence joins TRBV27 and TRBJ2-1; D may be TRBD2 (6 bases). Germline values: CDR1 MNHEY, CDR2 SMNVEV (reference sequence). With 3 bases removed from V and 5 bases from J, the gap between germline ends came to 11 bases. The CDR3 spans 14 residues. The DNA of the CDR3 is TGTGCCAGCAGTTTTGGGGGGACGAACAATGAGCAGTTCTTC. It encodes CASSFGGTNNEQFF.

This sequence joins TRBV7-8 and TRBJ1-3, with D possibly TRBD1 on 5 matching bases. This CDR3 has 17 residues. V dropped 2 bases and J dropped 7 bases, with 21 bases sitting between them. CDR1 is SGHVS, CDR2 FQNEAQ, per germline. The CDR3 nucleotides are TGTGCCAGCAGCTTAAATGCGGTTGGGGGGATCGGGAACACCATATATTTT. This sequence encodes CASSLNAVGGIGNTIYF.

The rearrangement joins TRBV18 to TRBJ1-1, with 10 bases identical to TRBD1. The junction had 10 bases not matched to a gene; V was cut back by 4 bases and J by 5 bases. The CDR3 is 16 amino acids. Germline V gives CDR1 KGHSH, CDR2 LQKENI. The CDR3 region has the DNA TGTGCCAGCTCACAACGGACAGGGGGTTTGTATACTGAAGCTTTCTTT. Protein: CASSQRTGGLYTEAFF. Drawing the rest from reference TRBV18 and TRBJ1-1, the complete variable domain is NAGVMQNPRHLVRRRGQEARLRCSPMKGHSHVYWYRQLPEEGLKFMVYLQKENIIDESGMPKERFSAEFPKEGPSILRIQQVVRGDSAAYFCASSQRTGGLYTEAFFGQGTRLTVV.

This chain links TRBV9 with TRBJ1-4; 7 bases line up with TRBD1. Germline assignment: CDR1 SGDLS and CDR2 YYNGEE. The CDR3 runs 14 residues. V lost 2 bases and J lost 7; bases outside the gene matches: 5. The DNA for the CDR3 is TGTGCCAGCAGCGTGGGGCAGGGGGGTGAAAAACTGTTTTTT. It specifies CASSVGQGGEKLFF. The whole variable domain, remainder taken from reference TRBV9 and TRBJ1-4, is DSGVTQTPKHLITATGQRVTLRCSPRSGDLSVYWYQQSLDQGLQFLIQYYNGEERAKGNILERFSAQQFPDLHSELNLSSLELGDSALYFCASSVGQGGEKLFFGSGTQLSVL.

This chain uses TRBV2 with TRBJ1-4; D call uncertain. The germline V and J ends were trimmed by 5 bases and 4 bases, with 14 bases remaining between them. The CDR3 runs to 15 residues. Germline CDR1 reads SNHLY; CDR2 reads FYNNEI. As DNA, the CDR3 is TGTGCCAGCAGTCTACGTGGACTGATTAATGAAAAACTGTTTTTT. Amino acid sequence: CASSLRGLINEKLFF.

The rearrangement links TRBV28 to TRBJ1-1; 10 positions match TRBD1. Looked up from germline, CDR1 is MDHEN and CDR2 is SYDVKM. The CDR3 length is 15 residues. V lost 0 bases, J lost 2 bases, and 0 bases stayed unmatched. The CDR3 spells CASSLWTGGNTEAFF. CDR3 nucleotide sequence: TGTGCCAGCAGTTTATGGACAGGGGGCAACACTGAAGCTTTCTTT.

This clone was recorded a few times. The chain employs TRBV7-9 and TRBJ1-6; unclear D gene. The germline V gene encodes CDR1 SEHNR and CDR2 FQNEAQ (reference sequence). With 2 bases removed from V and 3 bases from J, the gap between germline ends came to 11 bases. This CDR3 has 16 residues. The CDR3 region has the DNA TGTGCCAGCAGCTTATTCCTCGGCAACTATAATTCACCCCTCCACTTT. It is translated as CASSLFLGNYNSPLHF. Looking up the rest from reference TRBV7-9 and TRBJ1-6 gives the full variable domain: DTGVSQNPRHKITKRGQNVTFRCDPISEHNRLYWYRQTLGQGPEFLTYFQNEAQLEKSRLLSDRFSAERPKGSFSTLEIQRTEQGDSAMYLCASSLFLGNYNSPLHFGNGTRLTVT.

This chain joins TRBV5-4 and TRBJ2-7; D remains unclear. Per the germline V gene, CDR1 is SGHNT and CDR2 is YYREEE (reference sequence). The V gene lost 2 bases and the J gene lost 4 bases, with 10 bases spanning the gap. The CDR3 runs to 13 residues. The CDR3 loop reads CASSFSDKYEQYF. The CDR3 DNA reads as TGTGCCAGCAGCTTTTCCGACAAATACGAGCAGTACTTC.

As concerns this clone: The same CDR3 can be traced to other DNA sequences in this sample. The chain has TRBV29-1 and TRBJ1-2; 8 bases align to TRBD1. Germline CDR1 and CDR2: SQVTM and ANQGSEA. The V segment lost 5 bases and the J segment 0 bases; nucleotides outside the gene matches: 11. The CDR3 is made up of 16 amino acids. The CDR3 loop reads CSVPPTGQATNYGYTF. CDR3 DNA sequence: TGCAGCGTTCCGCCAACGGGACAGGCGACTAACTATGGCTACACCTTC. Full variable domain (missing parts from reference TRBV29-1 and TRBJ1-2): SAVISQKPSRDICQRGTSLTIQCQVDSQVTMMFWYRQQPGQSLTLIATANQGSEATYESGFVIDKFPISRPNLTFSTLTVSNMSPEDSSIYLCSVPPTGQATNYGYTFGSGTRLTVV.

V usage is TRBV5-4 and J usage is TRBJ1-1; perhaps TRBD1 as D (6 bases). There are 14 residues in the CDR3. CDR1 SGHNT and CDR2 YYREEE come from the germline V gene (reference sequence). V shed 7 bases and J shed 1 base, with 14 bases lying between them. Here the CDR3 DNA reads TGTGCCAGCGGGCAGAGGGGGGGGAACACTGAAGCTTTCTTT. Translating gives CASGQRGGNTEAFF. The variable domain in full, completed from reference TRBV5-4 and TRBJ1-1, reads ETGVTQSPTHLIKTRGQQVTLRCSSQSGHNTVSWYQQALGQGPQFIFQYYREEENGRGNFPPRFSGLQFPNYSSELNVNALELDDSALYLCASGQRGGNTEAFFGQGTRLTVV.

This clone was seen only a few times. This rearrangement joins TRBV5-1 to TRBJ1-2; D may be TRBD1 (5 bases). The CDR3 extends over 14 amino acids. V was pared by 0 bases and J by 4 bases, with 10 bases between. Germline CDR1 and CDR2: SGHRS and YFSETQ. The CDR3: CASSLGRGLYGYTF. DNA for the CDR3: TGCGCCAGCAGCTTGGGGAGGGGACTCTATGGCTACACCTTC.

As regards this clone: Compared with germline, one end of the junction differs, possibly owing to a read error. The gene calls are TRBV7-8 and TRBJ2-7; D is uncertain. The CDR3 sequence is 15 residues long. Germline V gives CDR1 SGHVS, CDR2 FQNEAQ. CDR3 protein: CASSQAPEIYYEQYF. CDR3 sequence (DNA): TGCGCCAGCAGCCAAGCCCCCGAGATTTACTACGAGCAGTACTTC.

V is TRBV11-2 and J is TRBJ2-1; D not resolved. Germline assignment: CDR1 SGHAT and CDR2 FQNNGV. Trimming removed 0 bases from V and 6 bases from J, with 6 bases in between. This CDR3 has 13 residues. DNA of the CDR3: TGTGCCAGCAGCTTAGATCCCCTCAATGAGCAGTTCTTC. This sequence encodes CASSLDPLNEQFF.

This clone showed up just a few times. The chain is built from TRBV5-1 and TRBJ1-3; D is perhaps TRBD1 (6 bases). The CDR3 runs to 15 residues. The germline CDR1 and CDR2 sequences are SGHRS and YFSETQ. V lost 4 bases and J 5 bases, leaving 16 bases between the germline ends. The CDR3 coding sequence is TGCGCCAGCAGCGACCCCCAGGGGCCCCGAAACACCATATATTTT. It specifies CASSDPQGPRNTIYF.

This clone is termed medium-sized (0.01 to 0.1%). The rearrangement uses TRBV14 and TRBJ2-7; D is ambiguous. From germline, CDR1 is SGHDN and CDR2 FVKESK. Trimming removed 3 bases from V and 12 bases from J, with 15 bases in between. The CDR3 has 12 residues. In DNA, the CDR3 is TGTGCCAGCAGCCAGTTCGGTCTAGACGTGTACTTC. This codes for CASSQFGLDVYF.

V usage is TRBV7-8 and J usage is TRBJ2-3; perhaps TRBD2 as D (6 bases). V was shortened by 1 base and J by 0 bases, with 11 bases between the two germline ends. CDR3 size: 16 residues. In germline, CDR1 is SGHVS, CDR2 FQNEAQ. Written as DNA, the CDR3 is TGTGCCAGCAGCTTAGACGAGGGGACTAGCACAGATACGCAGTATTTT. It codes for CASSLDEGTSTDTQYF.

The V call is TRBV18, the J call TRBJ1-1; TRBD1 matches at 9 bases. In germline, CDR1 is KGHSH, CDR2 LQKENI. CDR3 size: 15 residues. V was pared by 5 bases and J by 4 bases, with 8 bases of the junction left unmatched. CDR3 bases: TGTGCCAGCTCAGAGAAACAGGGGGCGGGCACTGAAGCTTTCTTT. Its translation is CASSEKQGAGTEAFF.

The V call is TRBV5-4, the J call TRBJ2-7; no reliable D call. Germline loops: CDR1 SGHNT, CDR2 YYREEE (reference sequence). The V gene lost 0 bases and the J gene lost 2 bases, with 6 bases spanning the gap. The CDR3 is 13 residues long. This CDR3 reads CASSLDIAYEQYF. The CDR3 DNA is TGTGCCAGCAGCTTGGACATAGCCTACGAGCAGTACTTC.

Concerning this clone: Its ends do not fully match the called genes, so a read error is possible. The identical CDR3 is also encoded by other nucleotide sequences in the sample. This sequence joins TRBV5-1 and TRBJ1-3; no clear D gene. The CDR3 runs 14 residues. Germline V CDR1 and CDR2: SGHRS, YFSETQ. This chain's CDR3 is CASSLAVSGNTIYF. The CDR3, as DNA: TGCGCTAGCAGCTTGGCAGTTTCTGGAAACACCATATATTTT.

V and J are TRBV18 and TRBJ1-1; D uncertain. Germline assignment: CDR1 KGHSH and CDR2 LQKENI. This CDR3 has 16 residues. V gave up 6 bases and J gave up 0 bases, with 17 bases separating them. In nucleotides, the CDR3 is TGTGCCAGCTCCCCCTCTATTTGGGGATTGAACACTGAAGCTTTCTTT. Translation gives CASSPSIWGLNTEAFF.

The chain carries TRBV4-1 and TRBJ2-3, with unresolved D. This CDR3 has 15 residues. V lost 4 bases and J 1 base, leaving 12 bases between the germline ends. Looked up from germline, CDR1 is MGHRA and CDR2 is YSYEKL. The CDR3 protein is CASSPPLGGTDTQYF. In DNA form, the CDR3 reads TGCGCCAGCAGCCCCCCTTTGGGTGGCACAGATACGCAGTATTTT.

V and J are TRBV18 and TRBJ1-5; 8 nucleotides line up with TRBD1. J was trimmed by 6 bases and V by 3 bases; bases with no gene match: 10. CDR1 is KGHSH, CDR2 LQKENI, per germline. The CDR3 has 16 residues. The CDR3 reads CASSPTGQGQGQPQHF. CDR3 sequence (DNA): TGTGCCAGCTCACCGACAGGACAGGGTCAAGGTCAGCCCCAGCATTTT. The whole variable domain, remainder taken from reference TRBV18 and TRBJ1-5, is NAGVMQNPRHLVRRRGQEARLRCSPMKGHSHVYWYRQLPEEGLKFMVYLQKENIIDESGMPKERFSAEFPKEGPSILRIQQVVRGDSAAYFCASSPTGQGQGQPQHFGDGTRLSIL.

The chain links TRBV10-1 to TRBJ2-3, with TRBD2 matching 8 bases. The ends lost 10 bases at V and 0 bases at J; junction bases unmatched: 12. Per the germline V gene, CDR1 is WNHNN and CDR2 is SYGVQD (reference sequence). The CDR3 is made up of 16 amino acids. The CDR3, as DNA: TGCGCCACTTCGGTTGGGCGGGGGGACAGCACAGATACGCAGTATTTT. Its protein product is CATSVGRGDSTDTQYF.